The TCR beta chain under discussion was sequenced for a study of regulatory T cells in long-lasting Graves disease. Across the whole study: The definition of persistent Graves' disease was over 5 years of antithyroid drugs with positive TSH receptor antibodies. Study-wide findings and caveats: Peripheral blood alone, not thyroid tissue, underwent study.

Arm-PCR with iRepertoire HTBI primers amplified the CDR3 regions for these TCR beta libraries. TCRdb processed the multiplex PCR reads anew with MiXCR; each CDR3 protein has one entry. This table holds about 430,000 distinct CDR3 sequences, 21% found once. The V gene's germline CDR1 is SEHNR and CDR2 FQNEAQ (reference sequence). Trimming pared 2 bases from V and 9 bases from J, leaving 20 bases between. This CDR3 region has 16 residues. There are a few counts of this clonotype. Its antigen is unidentified. Time point indicated: persistent/refractory GD, antithyroid drugs over 5 years with positive TRAb. RNA from PBMCs was the source of the TCR library. Criteria from the American Thyroid Association guidelines were applied to diagnose Graves' disease.

This clonotype was sampled from a female donor with Graves disease. The sample was peripheral blood mononuclear cells (PBMCs), taken when the disease was refractory, from a patient treated with antithyroid drugs. This chain links TRBV7-9 with TRBJ1-5; tentatively, D is TRBD1 (6 bases). The CDR3 region is CASSLIQSTGNGPQHF. The CDR3 coding sequence is TGTGCCAGCAGCTTAATTCAGAGCACAGGGAACGGGCCCCAGCATTTT.